One sample yielded the 23 T cell receptor beta chains listed below, sequenced in a study of blood T cell repertoires in COVID-19. Profiled with immunoSEQ multiplex PCR; TCRdb holds only in-frame clones, not every one. The data show roughly 500,000 clones, about 88% seen once. Sequencing input: PBMCs or T cells enriched from blood (not recorded which). These TCRs come from a woman aged 55-70 years who had recovered from COVID-19.

The chain couples TRBV19 to TRBJ2-1; 10 bases fit TRBD2. Trimming cost V 7 bases and J 3 bases; bases outside gene matches: 9. There are 16 residues in the CDR3. Germline V lookup: CDR1 LNHDA, CDR2 SQIVND (reference sequence). CDR3 protein: CASKSSGGRGYNEQFF. In DNA, the CDR3 is TGTGCCAGTAAGAGTAGCGGGGGGCGGGGCTACAATGAGCAGTTCTTC. Variable domain in full (rest from reference TRBV19 and TRBJ2-1): DGGITQSPKYLFRKEGQNVTLSCEQNLNHDAMYWYRQDPGQGLRLIYYSQIVNDFQKGDIAEGYSVSREKKESFPLTVTSAQKNPTAFYLCASKSSGGRGYNEQFFGPGTRLTVL.

The chain recombines TRBV24-1 with TRBJ1-2; 8 bases are shared with TRBD1. Losses at the gene ends were 3 bases for V and 0 bases for J; bases not matched to a gene: 5. Germline V gene lookup returns CDR1 KGHDR and CDR2 SFDVKD. The CDR3 length is 16 residues. The CDR3 protein is CATSDTTGGSNYGYTF. The DNA of the CDR3 is TGTGCCACCAGTGATACAACAGGGGGGTCTAACTATGGCTACACCTTC.

The chain is built from TRBV1 and TRBJ2-3; the D call TRBD2 from the table was never checked on the DNA. TRBV1 is marked as a pseudogene. The CDR3 is 17 amino acids. CDR3: CTSSQDLLHFHPNTQYF. In DNA, the CDR3 is TGCACCAGCAGCCAAGATCTACTTCACTTCCACCCGAATACGCAGTATTTT.

V is TRBV7-9 and J is TRBJ1-1, with a tentative D call TRBD1 (6 bases). The CDR3 covers 12 residues. Looked up from germline, CDR1 is SEHNR and CDR2 is FQNEAQ (reference sequence). Trimming cost V 5 bases and J 6 bases, with 10 bases left between them. In DNA, the CDR3 is TGTGCCAGCAGCCGGACAGCTTCTGAAGCTTTCTTT. This translates into CASSRTASEAFF.

The chain employs TRBV27 and TRBJ2-6; 8 bases line up with TRBD1. This CDR3 comprises 20 residues. J gave up 0 bases and V 8 bases, and 18 bases lay outside the gene matches. Per germline, CDR1 MNHEY and CDR2 SMNVEV (reference sequence). The CDR3 is CASSGLWRDRKISGANVLTF. CDR3 nucleotides: TGTGCCAGCTCGGGCTTGTGGCGGGACAGGAAAATCTCTGGGGCCAACGTCCTGACTTTC.

The chain recombines TRBV7-8 with TRBJ1-2, with TRBD1 matching 7 bases. J was trimmed by 6 bases and V by 1 base; bases with no gene match: 8. Germline V gene data show CDR1 as SGHVS and CDR2 as FQNEAQ. The CDR3 runs 15 residues. The CDR3 DNA follows: TGTGCCAGCAGCTTAGGCAAGACAGGGTCCCATGGCTACACCTTC. Residues: CASSLGKTGSHGYTF.

Note on this clone: The identical CDR3 is also encoded by other nucleotide sequences in the sample. The J gene is TRBJ1-2, the V gene TRBV2, with 8 bases matching TRBD1. Per the germline V gene, CDR1 is SNHLY and CDR2 is FYNNEI. Trimming took 6 bases from V and 8 from J; bases not matched to a gene: 5. The CDR3 has 12 amino acids. DNA for the CDR3: TGTGCCAGCAGGGGACAGGCCGGCGGCTACACCTTC. Residues: CASRGQAGGYTF.

The V call is TRBV5-1, the J call TRBJ1-2; D is perhaps TRBD1 (5 bases). The CDR3 runs 13 residues. Germline lookup yields CDR1 SGHRS and CDR2 YFSETQ. Trimming shortened V by 6 bases and J by 3 bases, and 12 bases separated the two germline ends. CDR3 residues: CASKRGEDYGYTF. DNA for the CDR3: TGCGCCAGCAAGCGGGGGGAGGACTATGGCTACACCTTC. Based on the CDR3 plus reference TRBV5-1 and TRBJ1-2, the full variable domain is KAGVTQTPRYLIKTRGQQVTLSCSPISGHRSVSWYQQTPGQGLQFLFEYFSETQRNKGNFPGRFSGRQFSNSRSEMNVSTLELGDSALYLCASKRGEDYGYTFGSGTRLTVV.

This clone was observed once. V and J are TRBV6-4 and TRBJ1-5; 7 bases fit TRBD1. The V segment lost 6 bases and the J segment 1 base; nucleotides outside the gene matches: 3. The CDR3 has 14 amino acids. CDR1 and CDR2 from the germline V gene are MRHNA and SNTAGT. Here the CDR3 DNA reads TGTGCCAGCAGCCCGGACAGGAGCAATCAGCCCCAGCATTTT. Its protein is CASSPDRSNQPQHF.

J is TRBJ2-7 and V is TRBV24-1, with TRBD1 as a possible D gene (6 bases). The germline V gene has CDR1 KGHDR and CDR2 SFDVKD. V was trimmed by 6 bases and J by 5 bases, leaving 19 bases between them. CDR3 length: 15 amino acids. Here the CDR3 reads CATSPPRQRDNEQYV. The CDR3 region has the DNA TGTGCCACCAGTCCTCCCCGCCAGAGGGACAACGAGCAGTACGTC.

This chain links TRBV2 with TRBJ2-3, with 9 bases matching TRBD2. Losses at the gene ends were 8 bases for V and 10 bases for J; bases not matched to a gene: 10. The CDR3 consists of 13 residues. Per germline, CDR1 SNHLY and CDR2 FYNNEI. CDR3 amino acids: CASAGVAGAPQYF. CDR3 coding DNA: TGTGCCAGCGCGGGTGTAGCGGGGGCCCCGCAGTATTTT. Complete variable domain (other parts from reference TRBV2 and TRBJ2-3): EPEVTQTPSHQVTQMGQEVILRCVPISNHLYFYWYRQILGQKVEFLVSFYNNEISEKSEIFDDQFSVERPDGSNFTLKIRSTKLEDSAMYFCASAGVAGAPQYFGPGTRLTVL.

The V call is TRBV27, the J call TRBJ2-2; 7 bases are shared with TRBD1. The trim removed 6 bases at V and 1 base at J, leaving 8 bases unmatched. The CDR3 covers 16 residues. Germline lookup yields CDR1 MNHEY and CDR2 SMNVEV (reference sequence). The CDR3 coding sequence is TGTGCCAGCAGCTACCTAGGGGGCGGGAACACCGGGGAGCTGTTTTTT. This codes for CASSYLGGGNTGELFF.

The V gene is TRBV14, the J gene TRBJ2-7; 7 nucleotides align to TRBD1. The CDR3 runs to 17 residues. The V gene end was trimmed by 1 base and the J gene end by 2 bases; junction bases not matched to a gene: 11. Germline CDR1 is SGHDN and CDR2 is FVKESK. CDR3 region: CASSQVRRTGLAYEQYF. CDR3 coding DNA: TGTGCCAGCAGCCAAGTGCGCAGGACAGGCTTAGCCTACGAGCAGTACTTC. Full variable domain (rest looked up from reference TRBV14 and TRBJ2-7): EAGVTQFPSHSVIEKGQTVTLRCDPISGHDNLYWYRRVMGKEIKFLLHFVKESKQDESGMPNNRFLAERTGGTYSTLKVQPAELEDSGVYFCASSQVRRTGLAYEQYFGPGTRLTVT.

The J gene is TRBJ2-5, the V gene TRBV6-1, with TRBD1 identical over 10 bases. The CDR3 consists of 15 residues. Trimming removed 0 bases from V and 4 bases from J; junction bases left unmatched: 2. Germline V gives CDR1 MNHNS, CDR2 SASEGT. DNA of the CDR3: TGTGCCAGCAGTGAAGCCGACAGGGGGCTAGAGACCCAGTACTTC. As protein: CASSEADRGLETQYF.

This chain connects TRBV7-2 to TRBJ1-1, with D unclear. CDR1 and CDR2 (germline): SGHTA, FQGNSA. The CDR3 is made up of 14 amino acids. Deletions cut 2 bases from V and 0 bases from J, with 7 bases between. The CDR3 region has the DNA TGTGCCAGCAGCTTATTCGTAATGAACACTGAAGCTTTCTTT. Protein: CASSLFVMNTEAFF.

This clone has only a few counts. CDR3 DNA: TGTGCCAGCAGCCCCCCACGGAGGGTCACAGATACGCAGTATTTT. It translates to CASSPPRRVTDTQYF. The chain employs TRBV13 and TRBJ2-3; D possibly corresponds to TRBD2 (6 bases). The CDR3 has 15 residues. Trimming pared 5 bases from V and 2 bases from J, leaving 14 bases between. Germline CDR1 and CDR2: PRHDT and FYEKMQ (reference sequence).

This clone was counted once. The J gene is TRBJ2-7, the V gene TRBV28; tentatively, D is TRBD1 (6 bases). This CDR3 is 15 amino acids long. Trimming stripped 5 bases from V and 5 bases from J, with 19 bases between. Germline V gene data show CDR1 as MDHEN and CDR2 as SYDVKM. The CDR3 here is CASSQDSQGFHEQYV. In nucleotides, the CDR3 is TGTGCCAGCAGTCAGGACAGTCAGGGTTTTCACGAGCAGTACGTC.

The genes are TRBV4-1 and TRBJ2-7; 12 bases are shared with TRBD2. After removal of 0 bases from V and 7 bases from J, the junction contained 7 bases not matched to a gene. Germline lookup yields CDR1 MGHRA and CDR2 YSYEKL. The CDR3 is made up of 16 amino acids. CDR3 amino acids: CASSQEASGGAREQYF. CDR3 nucleotide sequence: TGCGCCAGCAGCCAAGAAGCTAGCGGGGGGGCAAGGGAGCAGTACTTC.

The chain has TRBV4-1 and TRBJ2-1, with a possible D match to TRBD1 (6 bases). The CDR3 totals 15 residues. Trimming took 1 base from V and 2 from J, leaving 9 bases between them. Per germline, CDR1 MGHRA and CDR2 YSYEKL. Written as DNA, the CDR3 is TGCGCCAGCAGCCAAGGGACAGCACCCTACAATGAGCAGTTCTTC. The encoded protein is CASSQGTAPYNEQFF.

The chain uses TRBV2 and TRBJ2-7; a possible D gene is TRBD1 (6 bases). The length of the CDR3 is 15 residues. Germline CDR1 and CDR2: SNHLY and FYNNEI. V was clipped by 10 bases and J by 4 bases, with 23 bases between them. CDR3 coding DNA: TGTGCCACCATGCTATCAGGGGAAAGTGGGTACGAGCAGTACTTC. This translates into CATMLSGESGYEQYF.

The rearrangement joins TRBV7-6 to TRBJ2-2; TRBD2 matches 9 bases. The V segment lost 5 bases and the J segment 1 base; nucleotides outside the gene matches: 8. The CDR3 covers 17 residues. In germline, CDR1 is SGHVS, CDR2 FNYEAQ. The DNA for the CDR3 is TGTGCCAGCAGCGCATTAGCGGGGGCGATGAACACCGGGGAGCTGTTTTTT. This translates into CASSALAGAMNTGELFF. The full variable domain, with the rest looked up from reference TRBV7-6 and TRBJ2-2, is GAGVSQSPRYKVTKRGQDVALRCDPISGHVSLYWYRQALGQGPEFLTYFNYEAQQDKSGLPNDRFSAERPEGSISTLTIQRTEQRDSAMYRCASSALAGAMNTGELFFGEGSRLTVL.

This clone was detected only once. The rearrangement joins TRBV29-1 to TRBJ2-6, with D tentatively TRBD1 (7 bases). There are 15 residues in the CDR3. Germline CDR1 and CDR2: SQVTM and ANQGSEA. Trimming cost V 6 bases and J 4 bases, with 16 bases left between them. CDR3 sequence (DNA): TGCAGCGTGAAGCCAGGGGGGCCAGGGGCCAACGTCCTGACTTTC. It codes for CSVKPGGPGANVLTF.

The chain employs TRBV5-1 and TRBJ2-5; the match to TRBD1 covers 7 bases. Germline CDR1 reads SGHRS; CDR2 reads YFSETQ. V lost 6 bases and J lost 4; bases outside the gene matches: 9. The CDR3 extends over 14 amino acids. CDR3 protein: CASTLGQVGETQYF. In nucleotides, the CDR3 is TGCGCCAGCACTTTAGGACAGGTCGGAGAGACCCAGTACTTC.